This T cell receptor (beta chain) was retrieved from a study of cytomegalovirus exposure and HLA in healthy donors. Overall study findings and caveats: According to reports, the classifier identified cytomegalovirus status with high specificity and sensitivity. For most TCR sequences rarity was the rule, although some public TCRs occurred in many donors. Among TCR beta chains, those listed as cytomegalovirus-associated numbered some 170.

The CDR3 totals 14 residues. Germline assignment: CDR1 MDHEN and CDR2 SYDVKM. Trimming took 8 bases from V and 5 from J; bases not matched to a gene: 8. Concerning this clone: Its antigen is undetermined.

Profiling relied on immunoSEQ multiplex PCR, and the TCRdb table lists in-frame clones only, not all of them. The table has fewer than 300,000 clones, more than 75% seen once; the top ten hold approximately 0.9%. This sequence originates from a woman younger than 35 in good health and CMV-seronegative. The chain recombines TRBV28 with TRBJ2-2; 7 bases fit TRBD2. The sample consisted of PBMCs. CDR3 nucleotide sequence: TGTGCCAGCGGGAGGGTGGGAGTAACCGGGGAGCTGTTTTTT. Amino acid sequence: CASGRVGVTGELFF.